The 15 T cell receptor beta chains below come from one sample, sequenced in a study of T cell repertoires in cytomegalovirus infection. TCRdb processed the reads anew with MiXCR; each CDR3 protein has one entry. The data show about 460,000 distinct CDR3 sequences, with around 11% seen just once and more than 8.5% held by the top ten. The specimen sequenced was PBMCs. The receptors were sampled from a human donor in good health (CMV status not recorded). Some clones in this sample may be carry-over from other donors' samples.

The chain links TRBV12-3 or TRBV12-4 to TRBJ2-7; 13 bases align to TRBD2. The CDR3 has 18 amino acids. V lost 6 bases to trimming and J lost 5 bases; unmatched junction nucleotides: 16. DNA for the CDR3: TGTGCCAGCAGATCTGGGAAACTAGCGGGAGGGAACGAAAACGAGCAGTACTTC. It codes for CASRSGKLAGGNENEQYF.

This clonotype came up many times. CDR3 residues: CASSHTSGGSYNEQFF. The DNA for the CDR3 is TGTGCCAGCAGTCACACTAGCGGGGGTTCCTACAATGAGCAGTTCTTC. This chain uses TRBV27 with TRBJ2-1; TRBD2 matches at 11 bases. Germline V lookup: CDR1 MNHEY, CDR2 SMNVEV (reference sequence). Trimming removed 5 bases from V and 1 base from J; junction bases left unmatched: 4. The CDR3 has 16 amino acids.

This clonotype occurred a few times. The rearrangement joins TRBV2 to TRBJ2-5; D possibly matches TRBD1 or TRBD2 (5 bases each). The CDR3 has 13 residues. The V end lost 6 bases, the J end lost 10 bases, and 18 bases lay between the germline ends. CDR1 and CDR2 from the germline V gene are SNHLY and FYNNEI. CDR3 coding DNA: TGTGCCAGCAGAAATACAGGTTGGGGGAGCCAGTACTTC. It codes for CASRNTGWGSQYF.

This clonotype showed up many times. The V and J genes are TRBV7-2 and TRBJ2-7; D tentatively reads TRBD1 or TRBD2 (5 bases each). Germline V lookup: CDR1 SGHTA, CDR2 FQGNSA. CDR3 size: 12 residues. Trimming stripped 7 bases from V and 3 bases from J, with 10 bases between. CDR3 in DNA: TGTGCCAGCACAGGGAGTTTCTACGAGCAGTACTTC. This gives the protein CASTGSFYEQYF.

This chain's CDR3 is CASSLQGRVAFF. The CDR3 coding sequence is TGTGCCAGCAGCCTACAGGGTAGGGTGGCTTTCTTT. The genes are TRBV3-1 and TRBJ1-1; D is possibly TRBD1 (6 bases). This CDR3 comprises 12 residues. V gave up 4 bases and J gave up 11 bases, with 14 bases separating them. Germline CDR1 LGHDT, CDR2 YNNKEL (reference sequence). The variable domain in full, completed from reference TRBV3-1 and TRBJ1-1, reads DTAVSQTPKYLVTQMGNDKSIKCEQNLGHDTMYWYKQDSKKFLKIMFSYNNKELIINETVPNRFSPKSPDKAHLNLHINSLELGDSAVYFCASSLQGRVAFFGQGTRLTVV.

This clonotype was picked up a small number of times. The CDR3 DNA follows: TGTGCTAGTGGTTTGGACCAGGGCTACGAGCAGTACTTC. Translation: CASGLDQGYEQYF. The J gene is TRBJ2-7, the V gene TRBV12-5; tentatively, D is TRBD1 (5 bases). This CDR3 is built from 13 residues. Trimming removed 1 base from V and 3 bases from J, with 7 bases in between. Germline CDR1 LGHNT, CDR2 FRNRAP.

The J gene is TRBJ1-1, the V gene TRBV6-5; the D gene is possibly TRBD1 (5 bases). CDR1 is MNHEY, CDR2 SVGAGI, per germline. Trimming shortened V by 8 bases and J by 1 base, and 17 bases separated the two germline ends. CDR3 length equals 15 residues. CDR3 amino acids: CASQLTGAPNTEAFF. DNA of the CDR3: TGTGCCAGCCAACTGACCGGGGCTCCGAACACTGAAGCTTTCTTT.

The CDR3 DNA reads as TGTGCCAGTAGTCCGGGGTGGACCGAAGGAGAGGAAAAACTGTTTTTT. Translated: CASSPGWTEGEEKLFF. J is TRBJ1-4 and V is TRBV19; D is unresolved. From germline, CDR1 is LNHDA and CDR2 SQIVND (reference sequence). The CDR3 spans 16 residues. V was cut by 5 bases and J by 8 bases, with 21 bases left in between.

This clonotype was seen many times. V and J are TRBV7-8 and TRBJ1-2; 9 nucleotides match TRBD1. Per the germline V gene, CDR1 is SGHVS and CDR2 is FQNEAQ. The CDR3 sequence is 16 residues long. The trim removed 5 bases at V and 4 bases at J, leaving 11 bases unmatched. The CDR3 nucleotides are TGTGCCAGCAGCCGTCGACTACAGGGGGCGGGCTATGGCTACACCTTC. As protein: CASSRRLQGAGYGYTF.

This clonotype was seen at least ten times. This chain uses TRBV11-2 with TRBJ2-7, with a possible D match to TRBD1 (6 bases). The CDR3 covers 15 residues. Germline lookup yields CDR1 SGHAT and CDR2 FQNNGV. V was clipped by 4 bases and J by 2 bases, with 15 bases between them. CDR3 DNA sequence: TGTGCCAGCAGCTCCGACGGGACACCAACCTACGAGCAGTACTTC. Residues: CASSSDGTPTYEQYF.

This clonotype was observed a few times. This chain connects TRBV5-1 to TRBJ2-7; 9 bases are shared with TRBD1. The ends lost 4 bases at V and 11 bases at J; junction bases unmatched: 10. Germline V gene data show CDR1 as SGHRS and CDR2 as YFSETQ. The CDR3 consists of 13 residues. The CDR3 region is CASSLAGTGIEYF. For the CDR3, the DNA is TGCGCCAGCAGCCTAGCAGGGACAGGGATCGAGTACTTC.

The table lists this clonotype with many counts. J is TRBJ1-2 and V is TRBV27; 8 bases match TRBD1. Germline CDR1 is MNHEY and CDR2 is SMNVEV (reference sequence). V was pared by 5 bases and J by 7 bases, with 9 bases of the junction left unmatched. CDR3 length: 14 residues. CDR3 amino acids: CASSVGQGSGGYTF. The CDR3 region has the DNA TGTGCCAGCAGTGTCGGACAGGGTTCAGGTGGCTACACCTTC.

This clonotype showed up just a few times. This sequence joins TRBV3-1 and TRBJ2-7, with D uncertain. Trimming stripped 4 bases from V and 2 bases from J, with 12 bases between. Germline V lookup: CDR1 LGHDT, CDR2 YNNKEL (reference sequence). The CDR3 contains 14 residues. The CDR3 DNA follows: TGTGCCAGCAGCCCCGGGCTGGGGACCTACGAGCAGTACTTC. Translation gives CASSPGLGTYEQYF.

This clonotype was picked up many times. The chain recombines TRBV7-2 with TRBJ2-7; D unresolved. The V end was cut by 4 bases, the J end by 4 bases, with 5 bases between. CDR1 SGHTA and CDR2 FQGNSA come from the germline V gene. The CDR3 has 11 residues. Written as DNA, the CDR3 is TGTGCCAGCAGCTACCAATACGAGCAGTACTTC. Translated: CASSYQYEQYF.

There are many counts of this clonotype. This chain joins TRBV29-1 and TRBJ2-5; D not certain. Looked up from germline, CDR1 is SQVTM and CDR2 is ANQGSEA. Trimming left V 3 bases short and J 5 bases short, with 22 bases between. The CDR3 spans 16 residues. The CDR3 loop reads CSVDKIQVLGWETQYF. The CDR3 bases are TGCAGCGTTGATAAAATCCAGGTCCTCGGGTGGGAGACCCAGTACTTC.